This TCR beta chain was sequenced for a study of neurological immune-mediated disorders. MiXCR, applied by TCRdb to the 5' RACE reads, yields one record per CDR3 protein. The repertoire holds some 60,000 distinct CDR3 sequences, with around 10% as singletons. Time point of the sample: longitudinal time-point 2. V was pared by 4 bases and J by 2 bases, with 4 bases of the junction left unmatched. CDR3 length: 15 residues. The germline V gene encodes CDR1 SGDLS and CDR2 YYNGEE. Ten or more counts support this clonotype. This chain uses TRBV9 with TRBJ2-5, with 11 bases lining up with TRBD2. This sequence originates from a young man in good health. Sequenced sample: PBMCs. CDR3 coding DNA: TGTGCCAGCAGCACGCGACTAGCGGGACAAGAGACCCAGTACTTC. Amino acids: CASSTRLAGQETQYF.